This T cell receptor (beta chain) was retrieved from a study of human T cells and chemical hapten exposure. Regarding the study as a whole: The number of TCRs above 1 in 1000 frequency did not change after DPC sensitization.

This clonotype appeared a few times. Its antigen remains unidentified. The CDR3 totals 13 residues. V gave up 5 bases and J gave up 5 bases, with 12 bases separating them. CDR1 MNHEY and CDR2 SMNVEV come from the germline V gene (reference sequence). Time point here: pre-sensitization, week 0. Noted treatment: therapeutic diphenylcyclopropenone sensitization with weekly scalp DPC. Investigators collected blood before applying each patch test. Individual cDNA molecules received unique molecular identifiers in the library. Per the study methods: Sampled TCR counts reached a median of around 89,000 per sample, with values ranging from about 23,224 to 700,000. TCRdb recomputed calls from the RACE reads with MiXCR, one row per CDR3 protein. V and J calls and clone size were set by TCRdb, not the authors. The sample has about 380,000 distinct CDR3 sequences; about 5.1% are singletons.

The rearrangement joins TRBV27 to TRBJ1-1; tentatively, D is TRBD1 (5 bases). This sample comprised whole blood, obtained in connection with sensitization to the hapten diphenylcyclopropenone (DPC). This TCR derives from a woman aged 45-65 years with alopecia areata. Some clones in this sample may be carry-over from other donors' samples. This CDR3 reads CASSPFGATEAFF. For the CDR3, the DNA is TGTGCCAGCAGTCCCTTCGGGGCAACTGAAGCTTTCTTT.